The 17 T cell receptor beta chains reported below all come from one sample, sequenced in a study of cytomegalovirus exposure and HLA in healthy donors. The PCR ran on 60 Vbeta and 13 Jbeta primers. The table came from immunoSEQ multiplex PCR; TCRdb's copy has only in-frame clones and leaves some out. The table shows 150,000 or so clones, with approximately 80% occurring only once. Sequencing was performed on PBMCs. The source is a man between 45 and 60 years old in good health and CMV-seropositive.

The chain is built from TRBV7-9 and TRBJ2-3; 8 nucleotides match TRBD1. The CDR3 has 12 residues. The germline V gene has CDR1 SEHNR and CDR2 FQNEAQ (reference sequence). Trimming took 10 bases from V and 7 from J; bases not matched to a gene: 7. CDR3 in amino acids: CATGQGGYTQYF. CDR3 coding DNA: TGTGCCACCGGACAGGGTGGTTATACGCAGTATTTT. The full variable domain, rest sourced from reference TRBV7-9 and TRBJ2-3, is DTGVSQNPRHKITKRGQNVTFRCDPISEHNRLYWYRQTLGQGPEFLTYFQNEAQLEKSRLLSDRFSAERPKGSFSTLEIQRTEQGDSAMYLCATGQGGYTQYFGPGTRLTVL.

The chain joins TRBV10-2 to TRBJ2-7; 8 bases line up with TRBD1. Trimming cost V 0 bases and J 3 bases; bases outside gene matches: 7. CDR1 and CDR2 (germline): WSHSY, SAAADI. This CDR3 is built from 16 residues. This chain's CDR3 is CASSESDTGGIYEQYF. The DNA for the CDR3 is TGCGCCAGCAGTGAGTCCGATACAGGGGGAATCTACGAGCAGTACTTC.

This clone was seen a few times. J is TRBJ1-3 and V is TRBV10-3; tentatively, D is TRBD1 (5 bases). The CDR3 contains 15 residues. Trimming took off 3 bases at V and 4 bases at J, with 13 bases between the two ends. Germline-derived CDR1 and CDR2 are ENHRY and SYGVKD. The CDR3 bases are TGTGCCATCAGTGAATATGCAGGGTCGGGAAACACCATATATTTT. It codes for CAISEYAGSGNTIYF.

This rearrangement joins TRBV18 to TRBJ1-1; D is uncertain. Trimming stripped 5 bases from V and 0 bases from J, with 13 bases between. The germline V gene has CDR1 KGHSH and CDR2 LQKENI. The CDR3 sequence is 15 residues long. CDR3 sequence reads: CASSTGGPLNTEAFF. The CDR3 DNA reads as TGTGCCAGCTCAACGGGCGGGCCTTTGAACACTGAAGCTTTCTTT.

CDR3 loop: CASSEVRGNQPQHF. In nucleotides, the CDR3 is TGCGCCAGCAGTGAGGTCCGCGGCAATCAGCCCCAGCATTTT. The chain carries TRBV10-2 and TRBJ1-5; no clear D gene. Germline CDR1 reads WSHSY; CDR2 reads SAAADI. This CDR3 region has 14 residues. Trimming pared 2 bases from V and 2 bases from J, leaving 7 bases between.

The chain is built from TRBV5-1 and TRBJ1-1; D remains unclear. The V end was cut by 5 bases, the J end by 0 bases, with 8 bases between. The CDR3 runs to 13 residues. Germline V gene data show CDR1 as SGHRS and CDR2 as YFSETQ. The CDR3 sequence: CASSPDLNTEAFF. CDR3 DNA: TGCGCCAGCAGTCCGGACTTGAACACTGAAGCTTTCTTT.

The genes are TRBV5-1 and TRBJ2-5; 7 positions match TRBD2. The germline V gene has CDR1 SGHRS and CDR2 YFSETQ. Trimming took 2 bases from V and 2 from J; bases not matched to a gene: 3. CDR3 length: 14 amino acids. The CDR3 reads CASSFGGVQETQYF. The CDR3 DNA is TGCGCCAGCAGCTTTGGGGGGGTTCAAGAGACCCAGTACTTC.

This chain uses TRBV7-9 with TRBJ1-3, with D unclear. CDR1 SEHNR and CDR2 FQNEAQ come from the germline V gene (reference sequence). This CDR3 is built from 12 residues. V lost 1 base and J lost 8, with 6 bases in between. The CDR3 DNA reads as TGTGCCAGCAGCTTAGGTCAGGACACCATATATTTT. This encodes CASSLGQDTIYF.

This chain joins TRBV5-4 and TRBJ1-1; possible D gene TRBD1, 6 bases. V was cut by 4 bases and J by 2 bases, with 21 bases left in between. The CDR3 length is 17 residues. From germline, CDR1 is SGHNT and CDR2 YYREEE (reference sequence). The CDR3 sequence is CASSPTGRLSGNTEAFF. The CDR3 nucleotides are TGTGCCAGCAGCCCGACAGGACGCCTGTCGGGCAACACTGAAGCTTTCTTT.

This clone was counted a single time. The V and J genes are TRBV6-1 and TRBJ1-1; D is ambiguous. CDR3 length: 11 amino acids. In germline, CDR1 is MNHNS, CDR2 SASEGT. CDR3 protein: CAASRTVEAFF. The DNA for the CDR3 is TGTGCAGCTTCCAGGACTGTCGAAGCTTTCTTT.

The V call is TRBV5-1, the J call TRBJ2-7, with 9 positions matching TRBD1. This CDR3 contains 15 residues. Looked up from germline, CDR1 is SGHRS and CDR2 is YFSETQ. After removal of 4 bases from V and 3 bases from J, the junction contained 8 bases not matched to a gene. For the CDR3, the DNA is TGCGCCAGCAGCCAAGGGACAGGGACCAGCTACGAGCAGTACTTC. This translates into CASSQGTGTSYEQYF.

This clone is a singleton in its sample. V is TRBV11-1 and J is TRBJ2-1; the match to TRBD2 covers 11 bases. Germline V gene sequence: CDR1 SGHAT, CDR2 FQDESV (reference sequence). The CDR3 is 16 residues long. Germline trimming cut 3 bases from V and 9 bases from J; bases unmatched to any gene: 10. CDR3 coding DNA: TGTGCCAGCAGCTTCCGTGGTAGCGGGGGGGCGGGTGAGCAGTTCTTC. It translates to CASSFRGSGGAGEQFF. Drawing the rest from reference TRBV11-1 and TRBJ2-1, the complete variable domain is EAEVAQSPRYKITEKSQAVAFWCDPISGHATLYWYRQILGQGPELLVQFQDESVVDDSQLPKDRFSAERLKGVDSTLKIQPAELGDSAMYLCASSFRGSGGAGEQFFGPGTRLTVL.

The chain uses TRBV5-6 and TRBJ2-7; TRBD2 might be the D (6 bases). This CDR3 is 13 amino acids long. V lost 3 bases to trimming and J lost 6 bases, with 13 bases between them. CDR1 is SGHDT, CDR2 YYEEEE, per germline. Written as DNA, the CDR3 is TGTGCCAGCAGCTACGTGGGGGGAGGCGAGCAGTACTTC. Its protein is CASSYVGGGEQYF. Full variable domain (missing parts from reference TRBV5-6 and TRBJ2-7): DAGVTQSPTHLIKTRGQQVTLRCSPKSGHDTVSWYQQALGQGPQFIFQYYEEEERQRGNFPDRFSGHQFPNYSSELNVNALLLGDSALYLCASSYVGGGEQYFGPGTRLTVT.

This clone showed up just once. This chain joins TRBV30 and TRBJ1-3; unclear D gene. This CDR3 is built from 11 residues. Germline loops: CDR1 GTSNPN, CDR2 SVGIG (reference sequence). The germline V and J ends were trimmed by 4 bases and 2 bases, with 3 bases remaining between them. The CDR3 spells CAWTAGNTIYF. In DNA, the CDR3 is TGTGCCTGGACAGCTGGAAACACCATATATTTT.

The chain recombines TRBV21-1 with TRBJ1-2; the table's D gene call, TRBD1, was not cross checked with the DNA. TRBV21-1 is a recognized pseudogene. This CDR3 has 17 amino acids. The CDR3 here is CASTNSGQGATNYGYTF. The CDR3 region has the DNA TGTGCCAGCACTAACTCGGGACAGGGGGCTACTAACTATGGCTACACCTTC.

The gene calls are TRBV6-5 and TRBJ1-5, with 8 bases identical to TRBD1. The germline V gene has CDR1 MNHEY and CDR2 SVGAGI. This CDR3 contains 14 residues. The ends lost 5 bases at V and 6 bases at J; junction bases unmatched: 6. The DNA for the CDR3 is TGTGCCAGCAGTGAGGGACAGGCCGGTCAGCCCCAGCATTTT. Translating it yields CASSEGQAGQPQHF.

A single count supports this clone. This chain links TRBV5-1 with TRBJ2-7; the match to TRBD1 covers 9 bases. CDR1 and CDR2 (germline): SGHRS, YFSETQ. Germline trimming cut 7 bases from V and 3 bases from J; bases unmatched to any gene: 8. The CDR3 is 14 residues long. The CDR3 sequence: CASGLGQGNYEQYF. CDR3 nucleotide sequence: TGCGCCAGCGGACTGGGACAGGGCAACTACGAGCAGTACTTC.